A selection of T cell receptor beta chains follows, all from one sample in a study of CD8 T cells in ankylosing spondylitis. TCRdb processed the 5' RACE reads anew with MiXCR; each CDR3 protein has one entry. The sample lists some 220,000 distinct CDR3 sequences; roughly 8.2% were seen once. Sequencing was performed on blood, either unsorted or a sorted T cell fraction (not recorded which). These receptor sequences come from a female donor with ankylosing spondylitis or in good health (not recorded which). Each CDR3 is given without its conserved first and last residue. Fields, in order: J gene, V gene, CDR3 length, CDR3 protein.

>TRBJ2-7|TRBV5-1|12
ASSPRQEGYEQY
>TRBJ2-3|TRBV5-1|12
ASRLTENTDTQY
>TRBJ2-3|TRBV7-2|12
ASSQTGGLDTQY
>TRBJ1-5|TRBV7-8|13
ASSLGQASNQPQH
>TRBJ1-4|TRBV29-1|11
SVVRDNIGKLF
>TRBJ1-2|TRBV20-1|8
SAKNYGYT
>TRBJ2-1|TRBV29-1|9
SVDPESGQF
>TRBJ1-3|TRBV6-1|11
ASWRGGRNTIY
>TRBJ2-3|TRBV7-2|15
ASSLTLAGATRGTQY
>TRBJ2-1|TRBV6-1|11
ASSRQGIDEQF
>TRBJ1-2|TRBV18|15
ASSPPGTGITNYGYT
>TRBJ1-5|TRBV27|16
ASPRIPVSRYSNQPQH
>TRBJ2-3|TRBV28|11
ASTPTRDSLQY
>TRBJ2-2|TRBV6-1|12
ATGTAQNTGELF
>TRBJ2-2|TRBV30|12
AWKSTPDTGELF
>TRBJ2-5|TRBV29-1|10
SARGSVETQY
>TRBJ2-7|TRBV7-9|12
ASRLRAGSYEQY
>TRBJ2-7|TRBV12-3/TRBV12-4|14
ASSFSADASSYEQY
>TRBJ1-2|TRBV30|12
AWALDRRTYGYT
>TRBJ2-5|TRBV7-2|11
ASGLAGDGTQY
>TRBJ2-1|TRBV29-1|11
SVVRQGGNEQF
>TRBJ2-1|TRBV15|12
ATSRDTTSDEQF
>TRBJ2-7|TRBV2|13
ASSERGDRAHEQY
>TRBJ2-7|TRBV15|14
ATSRDPGTGTYEQY
>TRBJ2-3|TRBV28|15
ASSLAASGTGTDTQY
>TRBJ1-6|TRBV7-6|12
ASSLARTNSPLH
>TRBJ2-1|TRBV29-1|11
SVSGQGWGEQF
>TRBJ2-5|TRBV20-1|9
SAFGVGTQY